These 19 T cell receptor beta chains share one sample of origin, sequenced in a study of blood T cell repertoires in COVID-19. The protocol was immunoSEQ multiplex PCR, while the TCRdb copy is restricted to in-frame clones and leaves out a portion. The table records 140,000 to 150,000 clones, over 75% of them present only once. Specimen: peripheral blood. Receptors originate from an older woman with COVID-19, enrolled during active disease.

The chain links TRBV5-1 to TRBJ2-7; unclear D gene. The CDR3 is made up of 13 amino acids. With 0 bases removed from V and 3 bases from J, the gap between germline ends came to 7 bases. The germline V gene encodes CDR1 SGHRS and CDR2 YFSETQ. The CDR3 DNA follows: TGCGCCAGCAGCTTGGACCCGAGCTACGAGCAGTACTTC. Its protein is CASSLDPSYEQYF.

The chain couples TRBV4-1 to TRBJ2-3; 12 nucleotides agree with TRBD2. In germline, CDR1 is MGHRA, CDR2 YSYEKL. With V trimmed by 5 bases and J by 3 bases, 12 bases remained unmatched. This CDR3 is 18 amino acids long. CDR3 DNA: TGCGCCAGCAGCACCCGACTAGCGGGGGCATCGGCAACAGATACGCAGTATTTT. It codes for CASSTRLAGASATDTQYF.

The chain uses TRBV19 and TRBJ1-5; unclear D gene. Germline loops: CDR1 LNHDA, CDR2 SQIVND (reference sequence). The ends were cut back, 4 bases at V and 0 bases at J, with 10 bases in the middle. The CDR3 totals 15 residues. The chain's CDR3 is CASSRPANSNQPQHF. CDR3 nucleotides: TGTGCCAGTAGTAGACCAGCGAATAGCAATCAGCCCCAGCATTTT.

V and J are TRBV5-6 and TRBJ2-5; no firm D call. The germline CDR1 and CDR2 sequences are SGHDT and YYEEEE. Trimming took off 2 bases at V and 1 base at J, with 9 bases between the two ends. There are 14 residues in the CDR3. CDR3 protein: CASSFWAAQETQYF. The CDR3 nucleotides are TGTGCCAGCAGCTTTTGGGCCGCCCAAGAGACCCAGTACTTC.

The chain joins TRBV9 to TRBJ1-1; TRBD1 matches at 9 bases. The length of the CDR3 is 17 residues. V trimming: 4 bases; J trimming: 1 base; junction bases outside the gene matches: 11. Per germline, CDR1 SGDLS and CDR2 YYNGEE. The CDR3 sequence is CASSREGQGVGNTEAFF. CDR3 nucleotide sequence: TGTGCCAGCAGCCGAGAGGGACAGGGCGTCGGGAACACTGAAGCTTTCTTT.

The chain has TRBV5-4 and TRBJ2-1; 7 nucleotides agree with TRBD2. The CDR3 spans 14 residues. J was trimmed by 7 bases and V by 1 base; bases with no gene match: 5. The germline V gene encodes CDR1 SGHNT and CDR2 YYREEE (reference sequence). The chain's CDR3 is CASSLRQGGNEQFF. CDR3 in DNA: TGTGCCAGCAGCTTGAGGCAGGGAGGGAATGAGCAGTTCTTC.

The chain is built from TRBV6-5 and TRBJ2-7, with TRBD2 as a possible D gene (6 bases). V was trimmed by 5 bases and J by 6 bases, leaving 14 bases between them. The CDR3 is made up of 13 amino acids. CDR1 and CDR2 (germline): MNHEY, SVGAGI. The DNA of the CDR3 is TGTGCCAGCAGTCCCTCGGGGGTGGGCGAGCAGTACTTC. This sequence encodes CASSPSGVGEQYF.

The chain uses TRBV10-1 and TRBJ2-1; no definite D call. Trimming pared 4 bases from V and 9 bases from J, leaving 7 bases between. The CDR3 runs 11 residues. CDR1 is WNHNN, CDR2 SYGVQD, per germline (reference sequence). The CDR3 loop reads CASSASGEQFF. The CDR3 coding sequence is TGCGCCAGCAGTGCCTCGGGTGAGCAGTTCTTC.

The CDR3 reads CASSPTGTGLWGDTQYF. CDR3 nucleotides: TGTGCCAGCTCCCCCACCGGGACAGGGCTGTGGGGAGATACGCAGTATTTT. The chain uses TRBV18 and TRBJ2-3; 9 positions agree with TRBD1. Germline V lookup: CDR1 KGHSH, CDR2 LQKENI. The CDR3 runs 17 residues. J lost 5 bases, V lost 6 bases, and 15 bases had no gene match.

The V call is TRBV7-9, the J call TRBJ2-1; 13 nucleotides match TRBD2. The CDR3 spans 16 residues. The trim removed 2 bases at V and 6 bases at J, leaving 4 bases unmatched. Germline loops: CDR1 SEHNR, CDR2 FQNEAQ (reference sequence). CDR3 nucleotides: TGTGCCAGCAGCTTAACGGGACTAGCGGGACTCAATGAGCAGTTCTTC. Protein product: CASSLTGLAGLNEQFF.

The chain recombines TRBV5-6 with TRBJ2-3; 7 bases are shared with TRBD2. Germline CDR1 and CDR2: SGHDT and YYEEEE. Losses at the gene ends were 1 base for V and 0 bases for J; bases not matched to a gene: 2. This CDR3 region has 15 residues. The CDR3 nucleotides are TGTGCCAGCAGCTTGCTAGCGGACAGCACAGATACGCAGTATTTT. Protein: CASSLLADSTDTQYF. The whole variable domain, filled in from reference TRBV5-6 and TRBJ2-3, reads DAGVTQSPTHLIKTRGQQVTLRCSPKSGHDTVSWYQQALGQGPQFIFQYYEEEERQRGNFPDRFSGHQFPNYSSELNVNALLLGDSALYLCASSLLADSTDTQYFGPGTRLTVL.

The sample holds one count of this clone. The V and J genes are TRBV6-5 and TRBJ1-2; D gene uncertain. Trimming took off 4 bases at V and 4 bases at J, with 10 bases between the two ends. Germline V CDR1 and CDR2: MNHEY, SVGAGI. The CDR3 has 13 residues. The CDR3 nucleotides are TGTGCCAGCAGTTGGGGTCGGGGCTATGGCTACACCTTC. Its protein product is CASSWGRGYGYTF.

The chain uses TRBV3-1 (or the pseudogene TRBV3-2) and TRBJ2-7; 10 bases are shared with TRBD2. Germline lookup yields CDR1 LGHDT and CDR2 YNNKEL (reference sequence). Germline trimming cut 4 bases from V and 5 bases from J; bases unmatched to any gene: 5. This CDR3 is built from 14 residues. CDR3: CASSLGTSEHEQYF. For the CDR3, the DNA is TGTGCCAGCAGCCTCGGGACTAGCGAGCACGAGCAGTACTTC.

The V and J genes are TRBV3-1 (or the pseudogene TRBV3-2) and TRBJ2-7; possible D gene TRBD1, 5 bases. The CDR3 runs 14 residues. In germline, CDR1 is LGHDT, CDR2 YNNKEL (reference sequence). Trimming took off 6 bases at V and 6 bases at J, with 18 bases between the two ends. The CDR3 DNA reads as TGTGCCAGCAGTTGGCTAGGGGCCTCTGCCGAGCAGTACTTC. It encodes CASSWLGASAEQYF.

This sequence joins TRBV5-1 and TRBJ1-2; no clear D gene. Trimming removed 3 bases from V and 5 bases from J, with 14 bases in between. This CDR3 region has 14 residues. Germline values: CDR1 SGHRS, CDR2 YFSETQ. The chain's CDR3 is CASSSQGGEYGYTF. The CDR3 DNA reads TGCGCCAGCAGCTCCCAAGGCGGGGAATATGGCTACACCTTC.

This clone was seen once. This chain connects TRBV19 to TRBJ1-1; D might be TRBD1 (6 bases). CDR3 length equals 13 residues. Germline CDR1 is LNHDA and CDR2 is SQIVND (reference sequence). V was clipped by 5 bases and J by 7 bases, with 14 bases between them. The DNA of the CDR3 is TGTGCCAGTAGTGTGACCTCAGGGGATGAAGCTTTCTTT. It translates to CASSVTSGDEAFF.

The chain carries TRBV11-2 and TRBJ2-3; D might be TRBD2 (6 bases). The CDR3 contains 13 residues. From germline, CDR1 is SGHAT and CDR2 FQNNGV. V shed 7 bases and J shed 6 bases, with 14 bases lying between them. In DNA form, the CDR3 reads TGTGCCAGCACCCCGAGTGGGGGGGATACGCAGTATTTT. Amino acids: CASTPSGGDTQYF. Full variable domain (outside the CDR3, taken from reference TRBV11-2 and TRBJ2-3): EAGVAQSPRYKIIEKRQSVAFWCNPISGHATLYWYQQILGQGPKLLIQFQNNGVVDDSQLPKDRFSAERLKGVDSTLKIQPAKLEDSAVYLCASTPSGGDTQYFGPGTRLTVL.

This clone was recorded once. The J gene is TRBJ2-3, the V gene TRBV5-1; maybe TRBD2 (7 bases). CDR1 is SGHRS and CDR2 is YFSETQ in the germline V gene. The germline V and J ends were trimmed by 0 bases and 2 bases, with 13 bases remaining between them. The CDR3 length is 16 residues. The CDR3 loop reads CASSLEGGPTTDTQYF. CDR3 nucleotide sequence: TGCGCCAGCAGCTTGGAGGGGGGGCCCACCACAGATACGCAGTATTTT. Drawing the rest from reference TRBV5-1 and TRBJ2-3, the complete variable domain is KAGVTQTPRYLIKTRGQQVTLSCSPISGHRSVSWYQQTPGQGLQFLFEYFSETQRNKGNFPGRFSGRQFSNSRSEMNVSTLELGDSALYLCASSLEGGPTTDTQYFGPGTRLTVL.

The chain carries TRBV5-1 and TRBJ2-4; D is undetermined. Germline V lookup: CDR1 SGHRS, CDR2 YFSETQ. The CDR3 consists of 15 residues. V lost 4 bases and J 0 bases, leaving 11 bases between the germline ends. The CDR3 reads CASSRLRVAKNIQYF. CDR3 nucleotides: TGCGCCAGCAGCCGTTTAAGAGTAGCCAAAAACATTCAGTACTTC.